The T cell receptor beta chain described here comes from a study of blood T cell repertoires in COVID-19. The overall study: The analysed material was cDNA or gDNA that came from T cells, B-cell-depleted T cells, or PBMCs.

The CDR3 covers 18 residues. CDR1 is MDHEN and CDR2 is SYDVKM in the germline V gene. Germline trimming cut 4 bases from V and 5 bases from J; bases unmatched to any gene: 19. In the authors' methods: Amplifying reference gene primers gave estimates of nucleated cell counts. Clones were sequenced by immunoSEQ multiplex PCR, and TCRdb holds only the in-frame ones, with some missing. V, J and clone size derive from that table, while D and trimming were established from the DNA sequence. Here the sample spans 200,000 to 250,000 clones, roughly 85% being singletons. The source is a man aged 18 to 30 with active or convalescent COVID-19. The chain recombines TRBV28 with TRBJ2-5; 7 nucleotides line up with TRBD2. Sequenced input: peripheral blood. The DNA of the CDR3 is TGTGCCAGCAGTTCTATGGCGGTAGGGTGGCGGGAGATGGAGACCCAGTACTTC. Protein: CASSSMAVGWREMETQYF. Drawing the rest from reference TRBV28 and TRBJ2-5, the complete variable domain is DVKVTQSSRYLVKRTGEKVFLECVQDMDHENMFWYRQDPGLGLRLIYFSYDVKMKEKGDIPEGYSVSREKKERFSLILESASTNQTSMYLCASSSMAVGWREMETQYFGPGTRLLVL.